This paragraph reports one T cell receptor (beta chain). Its specificity is not known. This entry is derived from a study of T cell responses to AZD1222 COVID-19 vaccine. Study-wide results and caveats: No day 14 peak samples; only post-peak repertoires were characterized. The span of vaccine-associated CD4 TCRs extended across spike, with dominance at 160-218 and 743-854. Spike-specific TCR breadth rose after two AZD1222 doses, and depth rose as well. Most donors were white British and more were female, and clonal diversity was possibly underestimated.

Generated by immunoSEQ multiplex PCR, the TCRdb table keeps only in-frame clones and is missing some. The repertoire has some 120,000 clones, 90% of them found once; the top ten carry around 4.5%. Specimen: peripheral blood, collected on day 0 of MenACWY control vaccination. This clonotype was sampled from an adult in good health.

CDR3 nucleotides: TGCGCCAGCAGCCAAGAGGACGGACTCTTGACTTTCTTT. The encoded protein is CASSQEDGLLTFF. The V call is TRBV4-1, the J call TRBJ1-1; D call uncertain. The germline CDR1 and CDR2 sequences are MGHRA and YSYEKL. The CDR3 is 13 amino acids. The germline V and J ends were trimmed by 0 bases and 12 bases, with 14 bases remaining between them.